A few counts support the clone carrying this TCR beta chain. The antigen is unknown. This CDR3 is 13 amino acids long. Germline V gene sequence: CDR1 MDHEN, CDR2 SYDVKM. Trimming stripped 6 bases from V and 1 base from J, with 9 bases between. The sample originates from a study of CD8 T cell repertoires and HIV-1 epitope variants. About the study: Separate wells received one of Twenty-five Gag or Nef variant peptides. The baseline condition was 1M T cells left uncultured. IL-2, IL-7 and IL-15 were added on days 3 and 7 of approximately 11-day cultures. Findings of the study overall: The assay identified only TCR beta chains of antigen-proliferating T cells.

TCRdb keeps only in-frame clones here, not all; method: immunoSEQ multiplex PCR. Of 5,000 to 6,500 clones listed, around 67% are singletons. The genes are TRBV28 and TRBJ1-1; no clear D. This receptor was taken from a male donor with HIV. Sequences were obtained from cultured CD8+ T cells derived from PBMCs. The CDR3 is CASRIKPNTEAFF. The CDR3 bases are TGTGCCAGCAGAATCAAACCGAACACTGAAGCTTTCTTT.